These T cell receptor beta chains were read from a single sample in a study of T cells in Graves' hyperthyroidism and ophthalmopathy. Using its own MiXCR run on the multiplex PCR reads, TCRdb lists one record per CDR3 protein. This table holds fewer than 900,000 distinct CDR3 sequences, roughly 20% found once. The sequencing sample was made of blood. The source is a woman aged 45-59 years with Graves' hyperthyroidism that later progressed to Graves' ophthalmopathy. Each CDR3 is given with its conserved first and last residue. A D gene is named only where the DNA matches it firmly.

d_call	v_call	cdr3_aa
NA	TRBV12-3/TRBV12-4	CASIQWGDLNTGELFF
TRBD1	TRBV5-8	CASSFAGGLNTEAFF
TRBD2	TRBV7-8	CASNGLRLAGSPNNEQFF
NA	TRBV6-2/TRBV6-3	CASSYGDTYTEAFF
NA	TRBV12-3/TRBV12-4	CASSERGGRTPNEQFF
NA	TRBV3-1	CASSQGFQVNTEAFF
NA	TRBV6-1	CASSERTEETQYF
TRBD1	TRBV6-1	CASSTGQGANQPQHF
TRBD1	TRBV10-3	CAISESDRGERQPQHF
TRBD1	TRBV7-8	CASSLTGTRNTEAFF
NA	TRBV5-1	CTSSLEGRDTEAFF
NA	TRBV20-1	CSATGGTGELFF
TRBD2	TRBV2	CASWRVGLAGKDEQFF
NA	TRBV5-8	CASSLAGTMDTEAFF
NA	TRBV15	CATSFPIDPNQPQHF
NA	TRBV4-1	CASSQEWSYNEQFF
TRBD1	TRBV9	CASSADTGQNFSAFF
TRBD2	TRBV4-1	CASSPYPSGEFNEQFF
NA	TRBV30	CAWSFGRGADTQYF
TRBD1	TRBV5-1	CASSPGQGRAEAFF
NA	TRBV6-2/TRBV6-3	CASSYSAQLGEKLFF
TRBD1	TRBV10-2	CASKQQGTYGYTF
NA	TRBV7-9	CASSNYYEQYF
NA	TRBV2	CASKLLRGTEQSAPQHF